This T cell receptor beta chain was obtained from a study of cytomegalovirus exposure and HLA in healthy donors. Study-level background: Across around 400 genotyped donors, just over 80% landed in the Caucasian-associated ancestry cluster. Study outcomes and limitations: The study flagged some 170 TCR beta chains as cytomegalovirus-associated. The sole available immune exposure information was CMV serostatus. The authors later found HLA-associated TCR beta chains more clonally expanded than equally common others.

The PCR had 60 Vbeta and 13 Jbeta primers. Assay: immunoSEQ multiplex PCR; the TCRdb copy retains only in-frame clones and omits some. This repertoire includes about 150,000 clones. The CDR3 totals 14 residues. CDR1 and CDR2 (germline): SGHAT, FQDESV (reference sequence). Trimming took off 1 base at V and 9 bases at J, with 13 bases between the two ends. On this clone: Its cognate antigen is unknown.

The TCR was taken from a woman aged 50 to 60 in good health and CMV-seronegative. J is TRBJ2-1 and V is TRBV11-1; maybe TRBD2 (6 bases). Specimen: PBMCs. The DNA of the CDR3 is TGTGCCAGCAGCTTAGTTGCGGGGCTCGGTGAGCAGTTCTTC. It codes for CASSLVAGLGEQFF. Drawing the rest from reference TRBV11-1 and TRBJ2-1, the complete variable domain is EAEVAQSPRYKITEKSQAVAFWCDPISGHATLYWYRQILGQGPELLVQFQDESVVDDSQLPKDRFSAERLKGVDSTLKIQPAELGDSAMYLCASSLVAGLGEQFFGPGTRLTVL.